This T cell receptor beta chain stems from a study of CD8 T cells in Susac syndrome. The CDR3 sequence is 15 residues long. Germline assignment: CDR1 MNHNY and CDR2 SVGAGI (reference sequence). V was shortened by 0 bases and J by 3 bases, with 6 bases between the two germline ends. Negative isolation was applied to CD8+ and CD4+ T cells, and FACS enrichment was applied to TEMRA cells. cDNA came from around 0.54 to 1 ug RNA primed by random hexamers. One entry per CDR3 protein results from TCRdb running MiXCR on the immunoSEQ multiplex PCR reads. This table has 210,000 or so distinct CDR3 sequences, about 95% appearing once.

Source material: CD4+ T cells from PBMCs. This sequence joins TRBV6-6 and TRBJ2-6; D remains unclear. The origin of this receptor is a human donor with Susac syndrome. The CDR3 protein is CASSYSSNGANVLTF. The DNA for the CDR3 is TGTGCCAGCAGTTACTCCAGTAATGGGGCCAACGTCCTGACTTTC.